The 26 T cell receptor beta chains below come from one sample, sequenced in a study of monozygotic twins with inflammatory bowel disease. No DNA is given; TCRdb re-called the 5' RACE reads and lists each CDR3 protein once. This specimen shows a few hundred thousand distinct CDR3 sequences; the ten leading clones hold approximately 1.5%. The sample consisted of blood. Source of these receptors: a human donor with ulcerative colitis or Crohn's disease, or a healthy co-twin of an affected twin (not recorded which).

The chain carries TRBV12-3 or TRBV12-4 and TRBJ2-3; the TCRdb D gene call, TRBD1, has no DNA to confirm it. This CDR3 comprises 14 residues. The CDR3 loop reads CASRAGAVADTQYF.

The chain carries TRBV27 and TRBJ2-7; the TCRdb call, TRBD2, lacks DNA for checking. This CDR3 has 13 residues. CDR1 and CDR2 from the germline V gene are MNHEY and SMNVEV (reference sequence). The CDR3 protein is CASSFLPPGEQYF.

The chain carries TRBV6-2 or TRBV6-3 and TRBJ1-5; TCRdb designates TRBD1, a call that cannot be tested without DNA. From germline, CDR1 is MNHEY and CDR2 SVGEGT. CDR3 size: 14 residues. The CDR3 loop reads CASRPRTGRQPQHF.

The chain has TRBV7-9 and TRBJ1-2; with no DNA, the TCRdb D assignment of TRBD1 cannot be verified. The CDR3 consists of 14 residues. Germline loops: CDR1 SEHNR, CDR2 FQNEAQ (reference sequence). The CDR3 reads CASSLSGESYGYTF.

This CDR3 is CASSYSQGQANTGELFF. The rearrangement joins TRBV6-5 to TRBJ2-2; there is no DNA to check the TCRdb D call of TRBD1. This CDR3 is 17 amino acids long. In germline, CDR1 is MNHEY, CDR2 SVGAGI.

The chain recombines TRBV18 with TRBJ1-5. The CDR3 extends over 15 amino acids. Germline V gene lookup returns CDR1 KGHSH and CDR2 LQKENI. CDR3 sequence reads: CASSTRHDSNQPQHF.

The gene calls are TRBV24-1 and TRBJ1-1. This CDR3 is 15 amino acids long. Germline V gives CDR1 KGHDR, CDR2 SFDVKD. The CDR3 spells CATSDPREGDTEAFF.

The rearrangement links TRBV6-5 to TRBJ2-7; TCRdb's D call, TRBD1, is unchecked because there is no DNA. The CDR3 is 16 amino acids. CDR1 is MNHEY and CDR2 is SVGAGI in the germline V gene. The CDR3 spells CASSYSFGQGAYEQYF.

V usage is TRBV27 and J usage is TRBJ1-5. Looked up from germline, CDR1 is MNHEY and CDR2 is SMNVEV (reference sequence). The CDR3 consists of 13 residues. The CDR3: CASSLRVDQPQHF.

The rearrangement uses TRBV11-2 and TRBJ1-3. The CDR3 sequence is 18 residues long. In germline, CDR1 is SGHAT, CDR2 FQNNGV. The CDR3 sequence: CASSLGGYGLTPGNTIYF.

V usage is TRBV20-1 and J usage is TRBJ2-1; TCRdb names TRBD1, which stays unverified in the absence of DNA. The CDR3 loop spans 15 amino acids. Germline loops: CDR1 DFQATT, CDR2 SNEGSKA (reference sequence). The CDR3 spells CSASSRGSSSDEQFF.

The chain is built from TRBV12-3 or TRBV12-4 and TRBJ1-4; as DNA is missing, the TRBD1 call by TCRdb cannot be tested. The CDR3 sequence is 13 residues long. The CDR3 reads CASSIDWGEKLFF.

The chain employs TRBV5-6 and TRBJ1-1. Germline V lookup: CDR1 SGHDT, CDR2 YYEEEE. There are 15 residues in the CDR3. This chain's CDR3 is CASSLFRPAGTEAFF.

The rearrangement uses TRBV7-8 and TRBJ2-2; TCRdb reports TRBD2, a call that lacks DNA to check it against. The CDR3 sequence is 18 residues long. From germline, CDR1 is SGHVS and CDR2 FQNEAQ. The CDR3 reads CASSLVGTSGLLTGELFF.

V usage is TRBV5-1 and J usage is TRBJ1-5. The CDR3 extends over 18 amino acids. Germline V CDR1 and CDR2: SGHRS, YFSETQ. CDR3 loop: CASSLAPSGPMSNQPQHF.

The chain uses TRBV20-1 and TRBJ2-5; TCRdb designates TRBD1, a call that cannot be tested without DNA. The CDR3 covers 14 residues. The germline gives CDR1 DFQATT, CDR2 SNEGSKA (reference sequence). The CDR3 here is CSATGTSRQETQYF.

V is TRBV25-1 and J is TRBJ2-1; the TCRdb D gene call, TRBD1, has no DNA to confirm it. Germline loops: CDR1 MGHDK, CDR2 SYGVNS. The CDR3 extends over 14 amino acids. CDR3 protein: CASTPWDRGDEQFF.

The chain employs TRBV20-1 and TRBJ2-5; no DNA is available, so the TRBD2 call from TCRdb remains unchecked. Germline V gives CDR1 DFQATT, CDR2 SNEGSKA (reference sequence). The CDR3 length is 14 residues. This CDR3 is CSARASGGAETQYF.

CDR3 sequence: CSASGGLDSGNTIYF. The chain recombines TRBV20-1 with TRBJ1-3. Germline-derived CDR1 and CDR2 are DFQATT and SNEGSKA (reference sequence). This CDR3 is built from 15 residues.

The rearrangement links TRBV5-4 to TRBJ1-2; the D call from TCRdb, TRBD1, cannot be confirmed without DNA. This CDR3 comprises 12 residues. CDR1 is SGHNT and CDR2 is YYREEE in the germline V gene (reference sequence). The chain's CDR3 is CASSSRGDRETF.

The chain has TRBV12-3 or TRBV12-4 and TRBJ1-2; the TRBD1 assignment by TCRdb is unverifiable without DNA. CDR3 length equals 13 residues. The CDR3 sequence is CASYRGLVKSYTF.

The genes are TRBV6-1 and TRBJ2-7; TCRdb selects TRBD1, and the lack of DNA leaves this call unchecked. CDR1 and CDR2 from the germline V gene are MNHNS and SASEGT. This CDR3 comprises 14 residues. This CDR3 reads CASSAREPVDEQYF.

The CDR3 sequence is CASRGTTNTEAFF. The chain links TRBV12-3 or TRBV12-4 to TRBJ1-1; the D call of TRBD1 rests on TCRdb alone, since no DNA is present to check it. The CDR3 covers 13 residues.

The chain is built from TRBV5-1 and TRBJ2-5. The CDR3 is made up of 12 amino acids. Germline V gene lookup returns CDR1 SGHRS and CDR2 YFSETQ. CDR3 protein: CASSETQETQYF. Complete variable domain (other parts from reference TRBV5-1 and TRBJ2-5): KAGVTQTPRYLIKTRGQQVTLSCSPISGHRSVSWYQQTPGQGLQFLFEYFSETQRNKGNFPGRFSGRQFSNSRSEMNVSTLELGDSALYLCASSETQETQYFGPGTRLLVL.

The chain couples TRBV11-2 to TRBJ1-5. CDR3 size: 15 residues. Germline CDR1 SGHAT, CDR2 FQNNGV. CDR3: CASSLGGTVKQPQHF.

The chain joins TRBV5-1 to TRBJ1-2. CDR1 is SGHRS, CDR2 YFSETQ, per germline. This CDR3 is built from 13 residues. CDR3 loop: CASSLDINYGYTF.